Described below is a single T cell receptor beta chain sequence and its context. Its recognized antigen is unknown. No clone much larger than this one lies a single base away; base qualities are absent. The entry originates in a study of blood T cells in healthy people across ages (dated by TCRdb to between 2014 and 2017). Describing the broader study: In model experiments, template switching captured about one uniquely barcoded TCR beta cDNA molecule for every two T cells. Using deep sequencing normalized with unique cDNA molecular identifiers, the study measured how TCR beta repertoire diversity changes with age. Donors were grouped into four age groups: young (average 16 years), middle-aged (39), aged (about 60) and long-lived (less than 85). To avoid experimental bias, donors of different ages were randomly spread across the sequencing lanes. The study analyzed two additional independent replicas of 1 million unique cDNA reads from the same blood draw for two donors, one aged 18 to 29 and one aged 80 or older.

Overall study results and their limits: Since profiling was done on bulk unsorted PBMCs, naive and antigen-experienced compartments could not be conclusively compared. Donor CMV infection status was unknown, potentially confounding age-related changes in expanded clonotypes. A strong correlation was found between observed TCR beta diversity and the percentage of naive T cells measured by flow cytometry. Compared with the aged group, more naive CD4+ T cells, fewer expanded clones and increased TCR diversity were shown by the long-lived group, suggesting age selection. As age increased, observed TCR beta diversity per million T cells dropped in a roughly linear way, and a significant reduction was already evident by age 40. Total diversity estimates from one million sequenced T cells were considered lower bounds and underestimates.

The roughly 39 donors, aged about 6 to 95 years, were systemically healthy Caucasian individuals from Russia. Approximately 10 milliliters of peripheral blood were collected from each donor into EDTA-treated Vacutainer tubes. Ficoll-Paque density-gradient centrifugation was used to isolate PBMCs, with at least 7 million per sample. Total RNA was extracted from PBMCs with Trizol reagent, with at least 6 micrograms obtained per sample. Naive CD45RAhigh/CD27high T cell percentages were measured by flow cytometry on a PBMC aliquot from every donor. The protocol used for the library was 5' RACE. Sequencing took place on an Illumina HiSeq 2500. A second roughly 7 to 12 cycle PCR used a sample-barcoded 5' primer and a J-beta primer mix. A unique molecular identifier was introduced onto each TCR beta cDNA molecule by a template-switch 5' adaptor carrying 12 random nucleotides. At least 3 million CDR3-containing paired-end reads were obtained from each sample. The Mint cDNA synthesis kit, primed by a TRBC-specific oligonucleotide, was used to synthesize first-strand cDNA from all RNA. All cDNA was treated with uracil-DNA glycosylase and then went through a first 18-cycle PCR with the universal primers M1SS and BC2_uni_R. On the study's bioinformatics: For normalization, 1 million high-quality reads were randomly selected from each sample, with every read carrying a distinct molecular identifier. Instead of being binned into consensus sequences, reads with shared molecular identifiers were discarded. MiTCR, with a Q25 quality threshold and the strictest error-elimination algorithm, was used for CDR3 identification, clonotype clustering and error correction. A nonparametric unseen species model with Euler transformation was used to estimate a lower bound on total TCR beta diversity. TCRdb reprocessing: public reads trimmed at Q25 with fastp, clones called with MiXCR, in-frame beta chains kept. Every distinct CDR3 protein forms one entry, paired with its most common genes and DNA. The V and J calls follow TCRdb's processing rather than the paper's. The table for this sample lists hundreds of thousands of distinct CDR3 sequences; roughly 58% of them were counted only once. The ten top clones hold about two fifths of the sample.

CDR1 and CDR2, looked up from the germline V gene, are SGHRS and YFSETQ. V sheds 6 bases and J sheds 5 bases, leaving 14 bases between their ends. Reading from cysteine to phenylalanine, the CDR3 counts 13 amino acids. This entry keeps only the CDR3 DNA: 39 bases, framed from base 1. This clonotype originated in a man aged 60-69 years in good health. The sequence is built from TRBV5-1 and TRBJ1-1, and the D gene may be TRBD1, 5 bases matching. The sequencing sample was made of blood. The CDR3 in this case is CASTEQERTEAFF. In nucleotides, the sequence is TGCGCCAGCACCGAACAGGAGCGGACTGAAGCTTTCTTT.